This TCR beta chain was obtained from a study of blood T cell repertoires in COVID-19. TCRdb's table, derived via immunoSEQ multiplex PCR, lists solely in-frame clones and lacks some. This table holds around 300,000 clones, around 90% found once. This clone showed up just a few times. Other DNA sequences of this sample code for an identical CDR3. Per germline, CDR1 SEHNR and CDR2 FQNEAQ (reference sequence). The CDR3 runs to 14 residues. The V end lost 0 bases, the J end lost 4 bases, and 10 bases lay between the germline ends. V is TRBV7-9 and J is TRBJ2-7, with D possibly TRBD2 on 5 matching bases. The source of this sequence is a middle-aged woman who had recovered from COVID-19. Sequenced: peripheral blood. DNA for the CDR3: TGTGCCAGCAGCTTAGCAGGGAGCGGTTACGAGCAGTACTTC. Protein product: CASSLAGSGYEQYF. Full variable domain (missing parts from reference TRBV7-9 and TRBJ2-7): DTGVSQNPRHKITKRGQNVTFRCDPISEHNRLYWYRQTLGQGPEFLTYFQNEAQLEKSRLLSDRFSAERPKGSFSTLEIQRTEQGDSAMYLCASSLAGSGYEQYFGPGTRLTVT.